Each of the 13 T cell receptor beta chains below was sequenced from the same sample in a study of blood T cell repertoires in COVID-19. Only in-frame clones appear in the TCRdb table, and some are missing; sequencing was by immunoSEQ multiplex PCR. The sample includes around 160,000 clones, around 83% of them seen just once. Sequenced material: peripheral blood. The receptors originated from a man aged 18 to 35 with acute or convalescent COVID-19.

The chain has TRBV7-8 and TRBJ1-1, with D possibly being TRBD1 (6 bases). Trimming pared 4 bases from V and 2 bases from J, leaving 14 bases between. Germline CDR1 reads SGHVS; CDR2 reads FQNEAQ. The CDR3 contains 15 residues. CDR3 coding DNA: TGTGCCAGCAGCTCGGAAAGGACAGCCAACACTGAAGCTTTCTTT. Translated, it gives CASSSERTANTEAFF. The full variable domain, its missing parts supplied by reference TRBV7-8 and TRBJ1-1, is GAGVSQSPRYKVAKRGQDVALRCDPISGHVSLFWYQQALGQGPEFLTYFQNEAQLDKSGLPSDRFFAERPEGSVSTLKIQRTQQEDSAVYLCASSSERTANTEAFFGQGTRLTVV.

The chain employs TRBV5-5 and TRBJ2-2; TRBD1 agrees at 8 bases. Trimming at V came to 0 bases and at J to 4 bases, leaving 5 bases not matched to a gene. CDR3 size: 16 residues. Per germline, CDR1 SGHKS and CDR2 YYEKEE (reference sequence). CDR3 nucleotide sequence: TGTGCCAGCAGCTTGGTGCAGGGGGCGGGCACCGGGGAGCTGTTTTTT. Translated, it gives CASSLVQGAGTGELFF.

Concerning this clone itself: At the DNA level, this CDR3 is encoded by other sequences in the same sample as well. V and J are TRBV29-1 and TRBJ1-4, with 8 nucleotides matching TRBD1. The V segment lost 6 bases and the J segment 5 bases; nucleotides outside the gene matches: 5. The germline V gene encodes CDR1 SQVTM and CDR2 ANQGSEA. CDR3 length: 13 amino acids. The CDR3 DNA follows: TGCAGCGTGGCCGGGACAGGCAATGAAAAACTGTTTTTT. This sequence encodes CSVAGTGNEKLFF. The full variable domain, its missing parts supplied by reference TRBV29-1 and TRBJ1-4, is SAVISQKPSRDICQRGTSLTIQCQVDSQVTMMFWYRQQPGQSLTLIATANQGSEATYESGFVIDKFPISRPNLTFSTLTVSNMSPEDSSIYLCSVAGTGNEKLFFGSGTQLSVL.

The chain joins TRBV19 to TRBJ2-1, with 10 bases fitting TRBD1. With 5 bases clipped from V and 2 bases from J, the junction kept 9 bases outside the gene matches. The length of the CDR3 is 17 residues. Germline V lookup: CDR1 LNHDA, CDR2 SQIVND (reference sequence). Here the CDR3 reads CASSLGSGTGAYNEQFF. CDR3 coding DNA: TGTGCCAGTAGTCTGGGGTCAGGGACAGGGGCCTACAATGAGCAGTTCTTC.

CDR3 DNA sequence: TGTGCCAGCAGTCAGTTAAGGGGACAGGGTGTACGAATTCAGTACTTC. It yields the protein CASSQLRGQGVRIQYF. This chain joins TRBV27 and TRBJ2-4, with 9 bases lining up with TRBD1. The germline gives CDR1 MNHEY, CDR2 SMNVEV (reference sequence). J gave up 10 bases and V 5 bases, and 15 bases lay outside the gene matches. The CDR3 is 16 residues long.

This chain connects TRBV19 to TRBJ1-2; weak D call: TRBD1 (6 bases). The length of the CDR3 is 12 residues. The germline CDR1 and CDR2 sequences are LNHDA and SQIVND (reference sequence). V dropped 5 bases and J dropped 5 bases, with 9 bases sitting between them. The CDR3 sequence: CASSLQGYGYTF. In nucleotides, the CDR3 is TGTGCCAGTAGTCTACAGGGATATGGCTACACCTTC.

This chain joins TRBV9 and TRBJ2-1; 8 bases match TRBD2. Germline trimming cut 0 bases from V and 9 bases from J; bases unmatched to any gene: 11. The CDR3 totals 16 residues. Germline V gives CDR1 SGDLS, CDR2 YYNGEE. The chain's CDR3 is CASSVAFRGGIGEQFF. The DNA for the CDR3 is TGTGCCAGCAGCGTAGCCTTTCGGGGGGGTATTGGTGAGCAGTTCTTC.

V usage is TRBV7-9 and J usage is TRBJ2-1; 7 nucleotides align to TRBD2. The CDR3 loop spans 13 amino acids. In germline, CDR1 is SEHNR, CDR2 FQNEAQ (reference sequence). Unmatched junction bases numbered 5, after V lost 6 bases and J lost 6 bases. CDR3 in amino acids: CASSRGDGNEQFF. CDR3 nucleotide sequence: TGTGCCAGCAGTCGGGGGGACGGCAATGAGCAGTTCTTC. Based on the CDR3 plus reference TRBV7-9 and TRBJ2-1, the full variable domain is DTGVSQNPRHKITKRGQNVTFRCDPISEHNRLYWYRQTLGQGPEFLTYFQNEAQLEKSRLLSDRFSAERPKGSFSTLEIQRTEQGDSAMYLCASSRGDGNEQFFGPGTRLTVL.

In this sample, this clone turned up once. This rearrangement joins TRBV6-6 to TRBJ2-3, with TRBD2 identical over 7 bases. V was clipped by 4 bases and J by 2 bases; unmatched bases: 3. CDR3 length equals 14 residues. In germline, CDR1 is MNHNY, CDR2 SVGAGI (reference sequence). The CDR3 nucleotides read TGTGCCAGCAGTTTCAGCGGGACCACAGATACGCAGTATTTT. This sequence encodes CASSFSGTTDTQYF.

The chain has TRBV30 and TRBJ1-1; tentative D call: TRBD1 (5 bases). This CDR3 has 18 amino acids. Germline CDR1 and CDR2: GTSNPN and SVGIG (reference sequence). Between the trimmed V and J ends, which lost 1 base and 0 bases, there was a span of 21 bases. The CDR3 region is CAWSEDLFQGGMNTEAFF. CDR3 in DNA: TGTGCCTGGAGTGAGGACCTTTTCCAGGGAGGGATGAACACTGAAGCTTTCTTT.

The V call is TRBV5-4, the J call TRBJ2-7; 12 bases line up with TRBD2. V shed 4 bases, J shed 4 bases, and the junction held 9 bases outside the gene matches. The germline V gene has CDR1 SGHNT and CDR2 YYREEE (reference sequence). The length of the CDR3 is 16 residues. CDR3 loop: CASSAILAGGLYEQYF. The CDR3 bases are TGTGCCAGCAGCGCAATTCTAGCGGGGGGGCTATACGAGCAGTACTTC.

With respect to this clone: Mismatch with germline at one junction end may stem from a read error. The V call is TRBV27, the J call TRBJ2-3, with D maybe TRBD1 (6 bases). The length of the CDR3 is 13 residues. Germline lookup yields CDR1 MNHEY and CDR2 SMNVEV (reference sequence). This chain's CDR3 is CASSLSDRNTQYF. The CDR3 DNA sequence: TGTGCCAGCAGTCTATCCGACAGGAATACGCAGTATTTT.

This chain connects TRBV2 to TRBJ2-3; no clear D gene. The CDR3 loop spans 12 amino acids. V lost 8 bases and J 7 bases, leaving 13 bases between the germline ends. Germline CDR1 reads SNHLY; CDR2 reads FYNNEI. This CDR3 is CASEYSPNTQYF. DNA of the CDR3: TGTGCCAGCGAATATAGTCCGAATACGCAGTATTTT. The whole variable domain, remainder taken from reference TRBV2 and TRBJ2-3, is EPEVTQTPSHQVTQMGQEVILRCVPISNHLYFYWYRQILGQKVEFLVSFYNNEISEKSEIFDDQFSVERPDGSNFTLKIRSTKLEDSAMYFCASEYSPNTQYFGPGTRLTVL.